Presented here are 32 T cell receptor beta chains from one specimen sequenced in a study of shared clonotypes between healthy human individuals. Libraries were prepared by immunoSEQ multiplex PCR; TCRdb keeps only in-frame clonotypes and omits some of them. This sample has around 440,000 clones, with around 77% found just once. The sample taken for sequencing was PBMCs. The receptors shown here come from a woman aged 40 to 50 in good health. Some clones in this sample may be carry-over from other donors' samples.

The CDR3 nucleotides are TGTGCCAGCTCACCAGGAGAAAAACTGTTTTTT. This codes for CASSPGEKLFF. This sequence joins TRBV18 and TRBJ1-4; D uncertain. Trimming stripped 2 bases from V and 8 bases from J, with 3 bases between. This CDR3 region has 11 residues. In germline, CDR1 is KGHSH, CDR2 LQKENI.

The rearrangement uses TRBV19 and TRBJ2-3; 13 bases line up with TRBD2. This CDR3 has 16 residues. The V gene's germline CDR1 is LNHDA and CDR2 SQIVND (reference sequence). V lost 4 bases, J lost 2 bases, and 3 bases stayed unmatched. The CDR3 loop reads CASSTLAGGVTDTQYF. The CDR3 DNA reads as TGTGCCAGTAGTACACTAGCGGGAGGGGTCACAGATACGCAGTATTTT.

The chain has TRBV28 and TRBJ2-1; 8 bases line up with TRBD2. Germline V lookup: CDR1 MDHEN, CDR2 SYDVKM. V lost 4 bases to trimming and J lost 6 bases; unmatched junction nucleotides: 5. This CDR3 comprises 14 residues. CDR3 sequence (DNA): TGTGCCAGCAGTTCAACTAGCGGCCCCAATGAGCAGTTCTTC. Amino acids: CASSSTSGPNEQFF.

The rearrangement joins TRBV5-4 to TRBJ2-2, with 13 nucleotides matching TRBD2. The V gene's germline CDR1 is SGHNT and CDR2 YYREEE (reference sequence). The CDR3 has 17 amino acids. The trim removed 4 bases at V and 6 bases at J, leaving 9 bases unmatched. CDR3 sequence: CASSTGLAGVGAGELFF. The CDR3 DNA follows: TGTGCCAGCAGCACAGGACTAGCGGGAGTTGGGGCCGGGGAGCTGTTTTTT.

The rearrangement joins TRBV7-9 to TRBJ2-7; D not resolved. The CDR3 covers 13 residues. V gave up 7 bases and J gave up 3 bases, with 13 bases separating them. In germline, CDR1 is SEHNR, CDR2 FQNEAQ (reference sequence). The CDR3 loop reads CASNPGTDYEQYF. CDR3 nucleotide sequence: TGTGCCAGCAATCCAGGTACAGACTACGAGCAGTACTTC.

This rearrangement joins TRBV15 to TRBJ2-3, with D perhaps being TRBD1 or TRBD2 (5 bases each). Trimming took off 3 bases at V and 2 bases at J, with 15 bases between the two ends. Germline CDR1 reads LNHNV; CDR2 reads YYDKDF (reference sequence). The CDR3 is 16 amino acids. The CDR3 loop is CATSRGPWGFTDTQYF. The CDR3 DNA follows: TGTGCCACCAGCAGGGGACCGTGGGGTTTCACAGATACGCAGTATTTT. The variable domain in full, with the rest retrieved from reference TRBV15 and TRBJ2-3, is DAMVIQNPRYQVTQFGKPVTLSCSQTLNHNVMYWYQQKSSQAPKLLFHYYDKDFNNEADTPDNFQSRRPNTSFCFLDIRSPGLGDTAMYLCATSRGPWGFTDTQYFGPGTRLTVL.

This clone was detected only once. The chain uses TRBV11-2 and TRBJ2-1, with D hard to call. The germline V and J ends were trimmed by 2 bases and 7 bases, with 6 bases remaining between them. The V gene's germline CDR1 is SGHAT and CDR2 FQNNGV. This CDR3 spans 12 amino acids. The CDR3, as DNA: TGTGCCAGCAGCTTATACTGGAATGAGCAGTTCTTC. This encodes CASSLYWNEQFF.

V gene TRBV28 combines with J gene TRBJ1-2; D ambiguous. There are 15 residues in the CDR3. Trimming took 2 bases from V and 2 from J, leaving 12 bases between them. Germline loops: CDR1 MDHEN, CDR2 SYDVKM. CDR3 sequence reads: CASSLERGRNYGYTF. DNA for the CDR3: TGTGCCAGCAGTTTAGAAAGAGGGCGCAACTATGGCTACACCTTC.

The chain couples TRBV7-9 to TRBJ2-5, with D unclear. CDR3 length: 13 amino acids. V lost 1 base and J lost 5, with 8 bases in between. Germline CDR1 is SEHNR and CDR2 is FQNEAQ (reference sequence). For the CDR3, the DNA is TGTGCCAGCAGCTTAGTACATCAGGAGACCCAGTACTTC. It is translated as CASSLVHQETQYF.

Turning to this clone: A far larger clone is a single base away, which makes a read error likely. The J gene is TRBJ1-1, the V gene TRBV9, with D tentatively TRBD1 (6 bases). In germline, CDR1 is SGDLS, CDR2 YYNGEE. The length of the CDR3 is 15 residues. As DNA, the CDR3 is TGTACCAGCAGCGTTTCCGGGGACATGAACACTGAAGCTTTCTTT. It specifies CTSSVSGDMNTEAFF.

This clone appeared a single time. The chain recombines TRBV4-3 with TRBJ1-2; 7 bases match TRBD1. Germline lookup yields CDR1 LGHNA and CDR2 YSLEER. The CDR3 runs 13 residues. V was clipped by 4 bases and J by 4 bases; unmatched bases: 3. CDR3 loop: CASSRQGGYGYTF. The CDR3 DNA reads as TGCGCCAGCAGCCGACAGGGAGGCTATGGCTACACCTTC.

V is TRBV2 and J is TRBJ2-1, with 10 bases lining up with TRBD1. Germline CDR1 SNHLY, CDR2 FYNNEI. With 6 bases clipped from V and 5 bases from J, the junction kept 1 base outside the gene matches. The CDR3 extends over 13 amino acids. The CDR3 nucleotides are TGTGCCAGCAGGACAGGGGGCCACAATGAGCAGTTCTTC. This codes for CASRTGGHNEQFF.

Of note for this clone: It is likely a read error: a sequence one base away is far more abundant. The same CDR3 arises from other DNA sequences in this sample as well. The V gene is TRBV18, the J gene TRBJ1-1; D might be TRBD1 (5 bases). The CDR3 totals 12 residues. Looked up from germline, CDR1 is KGHSH and CDR2 is LQKENI. Trimming cost V 3 bases and J 6 bases, with 8 bases left between them. CDR3 nucleotides: TGTGCCAGCTCACCGCAGGGTGCTGAAGCTTTCTTT. It yields the protein CASSPQGAEAFF.

This clone was seen once. The chain combines TRBV5-1 with TRBJ2-7; 9 nucleotides agree with TRBD1. CDR3 length: 14 residues. Germline V gene sequence: CDR1 SGHRS, CDR2 YFSETQ. Trimming cost V 2 bases and J 6 bases; bases outside gene matches: 6. This CDR3 reads CASSFTGTGTEQYF. The CDR3 coding sequence is TGCGCCAGCAGCTTCACCGGGACAGGGACCGAGCAGTACTTC.

This clone was seen a handful of times. A read error likely explains this, since a far larger clone differs by one base. Additional DNA sequences in this sample encode the identical CDR3. The chain has TRBV28 and TRBJ1-1; D not certain. The germline V and J ends were trimmed by 5 bases and 0 bases, with 1 base remaining between them. The CDR3 has 11 amino acids. Germline CDR1 is MDHEN and CDR2 is SYDVKM. DNA of the CDR3: TGTGCCAGCAGTGTGAACACTGAAGCTTTCTTT. Translation: CASSVNTEAFF.

This clone was detected only a few times. The chain uses TRBV19 and TRBJ1-5; TRBD1 aligns across 7 bases. Losses at the gene ends were 5 bases for V and 6 bases for J; bases not matched to a gene: 7. The germline V gene has CDR1 LNHDA and CDR2 SQIVND (reference sequence). The CDR3 sequence is 14 residues long. Written as DNA, the CDR3 is TGTGCCAGTAGTCCCCGACAGGGCGTTCAGCCCCAGCATTTT. This encodes CASSPRQGVQPQHF.

As to this clone: Distinct nucleotide sequences in the sample also encode this CDR3. The rearrangement joins TRBV7-9 to TRBJ1-1, with D perhaps matching TRBD1 (5 bases). Trimming took 5 bases from V and 11 from J, leaving 24 bases between them. Looked up from germline, CDR1 is SEHNR and CDR2 is FQNEAQ (reference sequence). CDR3 length: 15 amino acids. The CDR3 bases are TGTGCCAGCAGCCCTGAGACAGCCCGGCGGACCGAGGCTTTCTTT. Its protein is CASSPETARRTEAFF.

This rearrangement joins TRBV4-1 to TRBJ2-1; D uncertain. Trimming removed 1 base at V and 7 bases at J, with 5 bases between. Germline V gene sequence: CDR1 MGHRA, CDR2 YSYEKL. This CDR3 comprises 12 residues. CDR3 sequence (DNA): TGCGCCAGCAGCCAAGCCAAGAATGAGCAGTTCTTC. Protein product: CASSQAKNEQFF.

The V call is TRBV7-3, the J call TRBJ2-7; no clear D. The V end lost 1 base, the J end lost 0 bases, and 4 bases lay between the germline ends. Germline V gene data show CDR1 as SGHTA and CDR2 as FQGTGA. The length of the CDR3 is 13 residues. CDR3 region: CASSLRHSYEQYF. The CDR3 DNA is TGTGCCAGCAGCTTAAGACACTCCTACGAGCAGTACTTC.

The V and J genes are TRBV7-6 and TRBJ2-5, with 8 bases aligning to TRBD2. Per germline, CDR1 SGHVS and CDR2 FNYEAQ. The CDR3 is 16 amino acids. J lost 5 bases, V lost 1 base, and 9 bases had no gene match. CDR3 nucleotide sequence: TGTGCCAGCAGCTTAGTGGGCAGCGGGAGAACCGAGACCCAGTACTTC. Translating it yields CASSLVGSGRTETQYF. Complete variable domain (other parts from reference TRBV7-6 and TRBJ2-5): GAGVSQSPRYKVTKRGQDVALRCDPISGHVSLYWYRQALGQGPEFLTYFNYEAQQDKSGLPNDRFSAERPEGSISTLTIQRTEQRDSAMYRCASSLVGSGRTETQYFGPGTRLLVL.

This clone was counted only a few times. J is TRBJ1-5 and V is TRBV28; 9 bases map to TRBD1. The CDR3 is made up of 15 amino acids. Looked up from germline, CDR1 is MDHEN and CDR2 is SYDVKM. Trimming at V came to 6 bases and at J to 2 bases, leaving 5 bases not matched to a gene. The DNA of the CDR3 is TGTGCCAGCAGCCCCCGGGACAGGGGCAATCAGCCCCAGCATTTT. The encoded protein is CASSPRDRGNQPQHF.

The chain uses TRBV7-3 and TRBJ2-6; D is unclear. Trimming removed 8 bases at V and 2 bases at J, with 7 bases between. CDR3 size: 13 residues. CDR1 and CDR2 (germline): SGHTA, FQGTGA. CDR3 DNA: TGTGCCAGCGTCTCTACTGGGGCCAACGTCCTGACTTTC. Protein: CASVSTGANVLTF.

The chain has TRBV7-2 and TRBJ2-7, with a possible D match to TRBD2 (6 bases). This CDR3 is 15 amino acids long. V shed 2 bases and J shed 2 bases, with 13 bases lying between them. The germline V gene encodes CDR1 SGHTA and CDR2 FQGNSA. The CDR3, as DNA: TGTGCCAGCAGCTTACTCGCGGGGACCCCCTACGAGCAGTACTTC. This gives the protein CASSLLAGTPYEQYF.

This clone has ten or more counts. CDR3 sequence reads: CASSTLIQASYGYTF. CDR3 coding DNA: TGTGCCAGCAGCACGCTCATACAGGCTAGCTATGGCTACACCTTC. The J gene is TRBJ1-2, the V gene TRBV6-5; possible D gene TRBD1, 5 bases. The CDR3 runs to 15 residues. Germline assignment: CDR1 MNHEY and CDR2 SVGAGI. The ends were cut back, 6 bases at V and 4 bases at J, with 18 bases in the middle.

The chain is built from TRBV7-9 and TRBJ1-5; D may be TRBD1 (6 bases). This CDR3 comprises 15 residues. In germline, CDR1 is SEHNR, CDR2 FQNEAQ (reference sequence). Trimming removed 4 bases at V and 3 bases at J, with 13 bases between. CDR3 in DNA: TGTGCCAGCAGCTCACAGGGTGATAACAATCAGCCCCAGCATTTT. Protein sequence: CASSSQGDNNQPQHF. The complete variable domain, with remaining parts taken from reference TRBV7-9 and TRBJ1-5, reads DTGVSQNPRHKITKRGQNVTFRCDPISEHNRLYWYRQTLGQGPEFLTYFQNEAQLEKSRLLSDRFSAERPKGSFSTLEIQRTEQGDSAMYLCASSSQGDNNQPQHFGDGTRLSIL.

The genes are TRBV7-3 and TRBJ2-7, with 8 bases fitting TRBD1. J lost 5 bases, V lost 5 bases, and 2 bases had no gene match. Germline loops: CDR1 SGHTA, CDR2 FQGTGA. The CDR3 consists of 12 residues. The CDR3 is CASSLQGDEQYF. DNA for the CDR3: TGTGCCAGCAGCCTACAGGGGGACGAGCAGTACTTC.

The V gene is TRBV7-3, the J gene TRBJ2-2; D unresolved. V lost 2 bases, J lost 1 base, and 8 bases lay in between. The length of the CDR3 is 15 residues. Germline CDR1 SGHTA, CDR2 FQGTGA. For the CDR3, the DNA is TGTGCCAGCAGCTTAGATTTGGGGAACACCGGGGAGCTGTTTTTT. Translating it yields CASSLDLGNTGELFF.

The CDR3 sequence is CASSKGTNSYEQYF. CDR3 bases: TGTGCCAGTAGTAAGGGGACGAACTCCTACGAGCAGTACTTC. J is TRBJ2-7 and V is TRBV19, with D perhaps assigned TRBD1 or TRBD2 (5 bases each). The CDR3 has 14 amino acids. Trimming stripped 4 bases from V and 0 bases from J, with 10 bases between. The germline V gene has CDR1 LNHDA and CDR2 SQIVND (reference sequence).

This chain links TRBV10-3 with TRBJ2-7, with 10 bases aligning to TRBD2. This CDR3 has 16 residues. The junction had 6 bases not matched to a gene; V was cut back by 2 bases and J by 2 bases. Germline V gives CDR1 ENHRY, CDR2 SYGVKD. CDR3 in amino acids: CAISETSGKLTYEQYF. The DNA for the CDR3 is TGTGCCATCAGTGAGACTAGCGGGAAACTTACCTACGAGCAGTACTTC.

The rearrangement joins TRBV7-8 to TRBJ2-7; 9 bases match TRBD2. This CDR3 has 17 residues. J was trimmed by 4 bases and V by 4 bases; bases with no gene match: 14. CDR1 and CDR2 from the germline V gene are SGHVS and FQNEAQ. CDR3 protein: CASSWRPWGLASYEQYF. The CDR3 nucleotides are TGTGCCAGCAGCTGGAGGCCGTGGGGACTAGCAAGTTACGAGCAGTACTTC. The full variable domain, with the rest looked up from reference TRBV7-8 and TRBJ2-7, is GAGVSQSPRYKVAKRGQDVALRCDPISGHVSLFWYQQALGQGPEFLTYFQNEAQLDKSGLPSDRFFAERPEGSVSTLKIQRTQQEDSAVYLCASSWRPWGLASYEQYFGPGTRLTVT.

V and J are TRBV27 and TRBJ1-1; the match to TRBD1 covers 7 bases. Germline CDR1 MNHEY, CDR2 SMNVEV (reference sequence). This CDR3 region has 17 residues. V lost 0 bases and J lost 3; bases outside the gene matches: 10. CDR3 nucleotides: TGTGCCAGCAGTTTATCAACTACAGGGGAACTGGACACTGAAGCTTTCTTT. Protein sequence: CASSLSTTGELDTEAFF.

The chain uses TRBV6-5 and TRBJ2-1; possibly TRBD2 for D (5 bases). This CDR3 has 15 residues. Germline CDR1 reads MNHEY; CDR2 reads SVGAGI. Trimming removed 6 bases at V and 5 bases at J, with 17 bases between. The CDR3 loop reads CASRPDYALNNEQFF. Here the CDR3 DNA reads TGTGCCAGCAGGCCAGACTACGCCTTAAACAATGAGCAGTTCTTC.